This T cell receptor (beta chain) emerged from a study of CD8+ T cells in alopecia areata. Losses at the gene ends were 6 bases for V and 4 bases for J; bases not matched to a gene: 12. This CDR3 region has 16 residues. Looked up from germline, CDR1 is MNHEY and CDR2 is SMNVEV (reference sequence). The treatment: oral pan-JAK inhibitor, 5-10 mg twice daily. Details on this clone: Its antigen is undetermined.

Study observations and caveats: Scalp sequencing also captures normal skin's resident alphabeta T cells. Relative to mice, TCR sharing across patients was less clear, a difference possibly HLA-related.

Sequencing templates came from extracted RNA that was reverse transcribed into cDNA. Sequencing used immunoSEQ multiplex PCR; TCRdb keeps in-frame clones, though not all of them. Of roughly 46,000 clones in the sample, about three fifths were seen once. The sample consisted of CD8+ T cells sorted from blood, taken at week 4, from a patient treated with tofacitinib. This clonotype originated in a human donor with alopecia areata. V gene TRBV27 combines with J gene TRBJ1-5; 7 bases are shared with TRBD1. The CDR3 DNA reads as TGTGCCAGCAGAGGGGACAGCACATCGGGGAATCAGCCCCAGCATTTT. Translation: CASRGDSTSGNQPQHF.